These 9 T cell receptor beta chains share one sample of origin, sequenced in a study of vaccination effects on CD4 cells after COVID-19. The antigens for these receptors are not known. The table came from immunoSEQ multiplex PCR; TCRdb's copy has only in-frame clones and leaves some out. The data contain approximately 66,000 clones, around 79% of them singletons. Following 10 days of culture, CD4+ T cells were isolated. Either the mRNA-1273 or the BNT162b2 vaccine was given to participants as two doses. Here the sequenced sample was CD4+ T cells from PBMCs cultured without peptide, taken after COVID-19 vaccination. These receptors were collected from a human donor who received a COVID-19 vaccine.

The chain couples TRBV11-2 to TRBJ1-1, with D uncertain. Germline-derived CDR1 and CDR2 are SGHAT and FQNNGV. The CDR3 runs 13 residues. The V end lost 0 bases, the J end lost 9 bases, and 11 bases lay between the germline ends. CDR3 amino acids: CASSLESLTQAFF. The DNA for the CDR3 is TGTGCCAGCAGCTTAGAGTCCTTGACACAAGCTTTCTTT.

CDR3 sequence reads: CASRPDRRSSYGYTF. As DNA, the CDR3 is TGTGCCAGCAGACCGGACAGGCGATCCTCCTATGGCTACACCTTC. The chain couples TRBV27 to TRBJ1-2; TRBD1 aligns across 7 bases. J was trimmed by 4 bases and V by 6 bases; bases with no gene match: 11. This CDR3 has 15 amino acids. Per germline, CDR1 MNHEY and CDR2 SMNVEV (reference sequence).

The chain links TRBV27 to TRBJ1-1, with 7 bases that match TRBD1. V lost 8 bases, J lost 11 bases, and 8 bases stayed unmatched. The CDR3 has 11 amino acids. Germline-derived CDR1 and CDR2 are MNHEY and SMNVEV (reference sequence). CDR3 sequence (DNA): TGTGCCAGCCTCCAGGGGGGTCAGGCTTTCTTT. It yields the protein CASLQGGQAFF.

The chain recombines TRBV25-1 with TRBJ2-1; D may correspond to TRBD1 or TRBD2 (6 bases each). V was pared by 1 base and J by 7 bases, with 17 bases between. CDR3 size: 16 residues. Germline V lookup: CDR1 MGHDK, CDR2 SYGVNS. DNA of the CDR3: TGTGCCAGCAGTGAATCGGGGGCTAGTTTTAGGAATGAGCAGTTCTTC. Translated, it gives CASSESGASFRNEQFF.

This sequence joins TRBV5-4 and TRBJ1-2; maybe TRBD1 (6 bases). With 3 bases removed from V and 3 bases from J, the gap between germline ends came to 12 bases. Germline V gene sequence: CDR1 SGHNT, CDR2 YYREEE (reference sequence). The CDR3 is 14 amino acids. CDR3 sequence reads: CASSYVGHDYGYTF. CDR3 nucleotide sequence: TGTGCCAGCAGCTATGTGGGACATGACTATGGCTACACCTTC.

This clone was counted a few times. The chain recombines TRBV19 with TRBJ2-3; no clear D gene. V shed 8 bases and J shed 2 bases, with 8 bases lying between them. CDR3 length equals 12 residues. CDR1 LNHDA and CDR2 SQIVND come from the germline V gene (reference sequence). The CDR3 reads CASSKYTDTQYF. CDR3 bases: TGTGCCAGTTCAAAGTACACAGATACGCAGTATTTT.

The chain carries TRBV7-2 and TRBJ1-5; no clear D. The CDR3 covers 13 residues. Trimming cost V 4 bases and J 4 bases, with 8 bases left between them. Germline V lookup: CDR1 SGHTA, CDR2 FQGNSA. The CDR3 nucleotides read TGTGCCAGCAGCTATCAAGCAAATCAGCCCCAGCATTTT. It yields the protein CASSYQANQPQHF.

The rearrangement links TRBV11-3 to TRBJ2-5; 16 bases are a match to TRBD2. The CDR3 covers 17 residues. Losses at the gene ends were 5 bases for V and 4 bases for J; bases not matched to a gene: 7. The germline V gene has CDR1 SGHNT and CDR2 YENEEA. The CDR3 loop reads CASSPGLAGGRRETQYF. For the CDR3, the DNA is TGTGCCAGCAGCCCGGGACTAGCGGGGGGGCGCCGAGAGACCCAGTACTTC.

The sample holds a few counts of this clone. V is TRBV5-6 and J is TRBJ2-7, with D perhaps TRBD2 (5 bases). Germline V gene sequence: CDR1 SGHDT, CDR2 YYEEEE. The CDR3 spans 14 residues. V was shortened by 3 bases and J by 4 bases, with 14 bases between the two germline ends. The CDR3 reads CASSSWGDYYEQYV. The CDR3 DNA is TGTGCCAGCAGCTCATGGGGAGATTATTACGAGCAGTACGTC.